The 25 T cell receptor beta chains given below trace back to one sample, sequenced in a study of cytomegalovirus exposure and HLA in healthy donors. Primers for the PCR totalled 60 Vbeta and 13 Jbeta. Sequencing was performed with immunoSEQ multiplex PCR; in TCRdb, only in-frame clones are kept and a portion is missing. The data show approximately 72,000 clones, under 80% seen once. Sequenced sample: PBMCs. Receptors originate from a male donor in good health and CMV-seropositive.

V gene TRBV7-2 combines with J gene TRBJ1-5; the match to TRBD1 covers 10 bases. Germline values: CDR1 SGHTA, CDR2 FQGNSA. This CDR3 comprises 16 residues. V was clipped by 1 base and J by 5 bases; unmatched bases: 5. The CDR3 protein is CASSLGGTGAYQPQHF. The CDR3 bases are TGTGCCAGCAGCTTAGGAGGGACAGGGGCCTATCAGCCCCAGCATTTT.

The V and J genes are TRBV5-1 and TRBJ1-3; 10 positions agree with TRBD1. Germline V gene lookup returns CDR1 SGHRS and CDR2 YFSETQ. This CDR3 contains 15 residues. J lost 3 bases, V lost 0 bases, and 0 bases had no gene match. CDR3 in DNA: TGCGCCAGCAGCTTGGGGGACAGGGGTGGAAACACCATATATTTT. Amino acid sequence: CASSLGDRGGNTIYF.

The rearrangement joins TRBV30 to TRBJ1-2; 8 bases agree with TRBD1. Per germline, CDR1 GTSNPN and CDR2 SVGIG (reference sequence). The CDR3 runs to 15 residues. V lost 1 base, J lost 6 bases, and 10 bases stayed unmatched. CDR3 in amino acids: CAWSAPTGGGDGYTF. CDR3 in DNA: TGTGCCTGGAGTGCCCCAACAGGGGGTGGGGATGGCTACACCTTC.

The chain couples TRBV19 to TRBJ1-5; TRBD1 matches at 7 bases. The V gene end was trimmed by 7 bases and the J gene end by 2 bases; junction bases not matched to a gene: 8. This CDR3 contains 15 residues. Germline V CDR1 and CDR2: LNHDA, SQIVND (reference sequence). CDR3 amino acids: CASMTGNRGNQPQHF. For the CDR3, the DNA is TGTGCCAGTATGACAGGGAATAGGGGCAATCAGCCCCAGCATTTT.

The CDR3 reads CASRPYTGYNEQFF. CDR3 nucleotide sequence: TGCGCCAGCAGGCCCTATACTGGTTACAATGAGCAGTTCTTC. The rearrangement uses TRBV4-1 and TRBJ2-1; D unresolved. Germline V gives CDR1 MGHRA, CDR2 YSYEKL. The CDR3 extends over 14 amino acids. With 6 bases removed from V and 4 bases from J, the gap between germline ends came to 13 bases.

This clone turned up a few times. This sequence joins TRBV4-3 and TRBJ2-1; D gene unclear. In germline, CDR1 is LGHNA, CDR2 YSLEER. This CDR3 region has 14 residues. V was clipped by 0 bases and J by 7 bases, with 10 bases between them. In DNA form, the CDR3 reads TGCGCCAGCAGCCAAGAACCCAGACTGAATGAGCAGTTCTTC. Residues: CASSQEPRLNEQFF.

The V and J genes are TRBV10-3 and TRBJ2-3, with 9 bases matching TRBD2. The CDR3 is 17 amino acids. With V trimmed by 10 bases and J by 0 bases, 14 bases remained unmatched. Per the germline V gene, CDR1 is ENHRY and CDR2 is SYGVKD. DNA for the CDR3: TGTGCCACCGCACTACTTTCTAGCGGGGTTAGCACAGATACGCAGTATTTT. This encodes CATALLSSGVSTDTQYF.

The CDR3 region has the DNA TGTGCCAGCAGCTTACAAGACAGGGCGGAGGCTTTCTTT. Translating it yields CASSLQDRAEAFF. V gene TRBV7-9 combines with J gene TRBJ1-1; TRBD1 aligns across 7 bases. This CDR3 has 13 amino acids. J gave up 11 bases and V 2 bases, and 8 bases lay outside the gene matches. Germline CDR1 SEHNR, CDR2 FQNEAQ (reference sequence).

This clone was picked up a small number of times. The chain couples TRBV4-2 to TRBJ2-7; no clear D gene. Looked up from germline, CDR1 is LGHNA and CDR2 is YNFKEQ. Deletions cut 3 bases from V and 6 bases from J, with 12 bases between. CDR3 size: 13 residues. As DNA, the CDR3 is TGTGCCAGCAGCCAGGTGCTAGAACGCGAGCAGTACTTC. This sequence encodes CASSQVLEREQYF.

The CDR3 DNA reads TGCGCCAGCAGCTTGGACCCGGGAAGGACTGAAGCTTTCTTT. This sequence encodes CASSLDPGRTEAFF. The V gene is TRBV5-1, the J gene TRBJ1-1; no firm D call. Per germline, CDR1 SGHRS and CDR2 YFSETQ. The CDR3 length is 14 residues. V was cut by 0 bases and J by 5 bases, with 11 bases left in between.

The rearrangement links TRBV10-3 to TRBJ1-2; D not certain. Germline V gene data show CDR1 as ENHRY and CDR2 as SYGVKD. Trimming cost V 8 bases and J 5 bases, with 15 bases left between them. The CDR3 spans 13 residues. The DNA for the CDR3 is TGTGCCATCCGAGAGGAAGCCGGGTATGGCTACACCTTC. Amino acid sequence: CAIREEAGYGYTF.

This clone was picked up one time. V and J are TRBV7-9 and TRBJ2-1, with 13 bases matching TRBD2. Losses at the gene ends were 5 bases for V and 4 bases for J; bases not matched to a gene: 2. The CDR3 totals 15 residues. Germline loops: CDR1 SEHNR, CDR2 FQNEAQ (reference sequence). CDR3 loop: CASSGTSGIYNEQFF. Here the CDR3 DNA reads TGTGCCAGCAGCGGGACTAGCGGGATTTACAATGAGCAGTTCTTC.

The chain links TRBV6-7 to TRBJ2-3, with TRBD2 matching 14 bases. TRBV6-7 is marked as an open reading frame, function uncertain. The junction had 10 bases not matched to a gene; V was cut back by 5 bases and J by 0 bases. The CDR3 sequence is 19 residues long. The CDR3: CASSGTGTSGRRSTDTQYF. The CDR3 DNA is TGTGCCAGCAGTGGTACCGGGACTAGCGGGAGAAGAAGCACAGATACGCAGTATTTT.

This clone has a single count. In DNA form, the CDR3 reads TGTGCCAGCAGCGTAGCTGGGGAGGCCTACAATGAGCAGTTCTTC. This gives the protein CASSVAGEAYNEQFF. This rearrangement joins TRBV9 to TRBJ2-1; maybe TRBD2 (6 bases). The CDR3 extends over 15 amino acids. The germline CDR1 and CDR2 sequences are SGDLS and YYNGEE. Trimming took off 0 bases at V and 2 bases at J, with 9 bases between the two ends. The whole variable domain, remainder taken from reference TRBV9 and TRBJ2-1, is DSGVTQTPKHLITATGQRVTLRCSPRSGDLSVYWYQQSLDQGLQFLIQYYNGEERAKGNILERFSAQQFPDLHSELNLSSLELGDSALYFCASSVAGEAYNEQFFGPGTRLTVL.

J is TRBJ2-7 and V is TRBV5-6, with 7 bases identical to TRBD1. Germline V lookup: CDR1 SGHDT, CDR2 YYEEEE. V shed 8 bases, J shed 5 bases, and the junction held 13 bases outside the gene matches. This CDR3 comprises 14 residues. The DNA for the CDR3 is TGTGCCAGAGGGGGCGGCGGGCTCTCGGACGAGCAGTACTTC. It translates to CARGGGGLSDEQYF.

The rearrangement uses TRBV29-1 and TRBJ1-2, with D perhaps matching TRBD1 (6 bases). Trimming removed 7 bases at V and 1 base at J, with 10 bases between. The CDR3 consists of 12 residues. Germline V gene lookup returns CDR1 SQVTM and CDR2 ANQGSEA. CDR3: CSARTDNYGYTF. DNA for the CDR3: TGCAGCGCTAGGACAGATAACTATGGCTACACCTTC.

This sequence joins TRBV5-1 and TRBJ2-7; 9 bases agree with TRBD1. V was clipped by 1 base and J by 5 bases; unmatched bases: 7. Germline V gene lookup returns CDR1 SGHRS and CDR2 YFSETQ. CDR3 length: 15 amino acids. CDR3 in DNA: TGCGCCAGCAGCTTGATCTACAGGGGGCACGACGAGCAGTACTTC. It specifies CASSLIYRGHDEQYF.

The chain has TRBV27 and TRBJ1-2; D gene uncertain. The germline gives CDR1 MNHEY, CDR2 SMNVEV (reference sequence). V was shortened by 6 bases and J by 8 bases, with 16 bases between the two germline ends. The CDR3 length is 13 residues. This CDR3 reads CASSLPSPGGYTF. The CDR3 nucleotides read TGTGCCAGCAGCCTACCGAGTCCAGGAGGCTACACCTTC.

The chain's CDR3 is CASRETSGRAGDTQYF. In nucleotides, the CDR3 is TGTGCCAGCAGGGAAACTAGCGGGAGGGCGGGAGATACGCAGTATTTT. This chain joins TRBV2 and TRBJ2-3; 13 nucleotides line up with TRBD2. CDR3 length: 16 residues. The junction had 8 bases not matched to a gene; V was cut back by 6 bases and J by 5 bases. Germline values: CDR1 SNHLY, CDR2 FYNNEI.

The rearrangement joins TRBV28 to TRBJ1-2; D unclear. Per germline, CDR1 MDHEN and CDR2 SYDVKM. The CDR3 is 14 amino acids. With 3 bases removed from V and 0 bases from J, the gap between germline ends came to 8 bases. The CDR3 loop is CASSFRQPNYGYTF. CDR3 bases: TGTGCCAGCAGTTTCAGGCAGCCTAACTATGGCTACACCTTC.

This clone occurred a few times. The rearrangement links TRBV7-8 to TRBJ1-5; 9 bases align to TRBD1. The CDR3 extends over 18 amino acids. From germline, CDR1 is SGHVS and CDR2 FQNEAQ. V shed 6 bases, J shed 2 bases, and the junction held 14 bases outside the gene matches. CDR3 in amino acids: CASRVNGTGRRGNQPQHF. DNA of the CDR3: TGTGCCAGCAGAGTTAACGGGACAGGGCGAAGGGGCAATCAGCCCCAGCATTTT.

The rearrangement joins TRBV5-1 to TRBJ2-7, with TRBD1 as a possible D gene (6 bases). This CDR3 is 13 amino acids long. Trimming removed 3 bases at V and 2 bases at J, with 9 bases between. Germline V lookup: CDR1 SGHRS, CDR2 YFSETQ. CDR3 residues: CASSSRTAYEQYF. The DNA of the CDR3 is TGCGCCAGCAGCTCCCGGACAGCCTACGAGCAGTACTTC.

The chain has TRBV11-1 and TRBJ2-1; 7 bases agree with TRBD2. The J segment lost 4 bases and the V segment lost 1 base, leaving 7 bases of the junction unmatched. CDR3 size: 16 residues. Germline V lookup: CDR1 SGHAT, CDR2 FQDESV (reference sequence). In nucleotides, the CDR3 is TGTGCCAGCAGCTTAGGTGCGGGAGTAAGGTACAATGAGCAGTTCTTC. Residues: CASSLGAGVRYNEQFF.

The sample holds a few counts of this clone. J is TRBJ1-1 and V is TRBV2; TRBD1 matches at 9 bases. This CDR3 has 16 amino acids. The J segment lost 0 bases and the V segment lost 4 bases, leaving 6 bases of the junction unmatched. Germline loops: CDR1 SNHLY, CDR2 FYNNEI. Written as DNA, the CDR3 is TGTGCCAGCAGTGGACTGGACAGGGGATTGAACACTGAAGCTTTCTTT. Residues: CASSGLDRGLNTEAFF.

This clone appeared a single time. V gene TRBV5-1 combines with J gene TRBJ1-1; a possible D gene is TRBD1 (6 bases). CDR1 is SGHRS, CDR2 YFSETQ, per germline. V lost 4 bases and J lost 4, with 17 bases in between. The CDR3 loop spans 15 amino acids. The CDR3: CASSQPQGRGTEAFF. CDR3 DNA sequence: TGCGCCAGCAGCCAACCACAGGGTCGGGGCACTGAAGCTTTCTTT.